The 22 T cell receptor beta chains presented below share a single source sample, sequenced in a study of blood T cell repertoires in COVID-19. Using immunoSEQ multiplex PCR, the repertoire was profiled, and TCRdb retains in-frame clones only, with some absent. The sample lists some 50,000 clones; about 85% were seen once. Specimen: peripheral blood. These receptors were obtained from a human donor in a cohort sampled during active COVID-19.

The chain is built from TRBV27 and TRBJ1-1, with D uncertain. Trimming removed 7 bases at V and 1 base at J, with 10 bases between. The germline CDR1 and CDR2 sequences are MNHEY and SMNVEV (reference sequence). CDR3 length equals 13 residues. CDR3 nucleotide sequence: TGTGCCAGCACTCCCCAGGCGAACACTGAAGCTTTCTTT. Its protein is CASTPQANTEAFF.

This clone was seen once. The V call is TRBV20-1, the J call TRBJ1-2, with a weak D call TRBD1 (6 bases). V shed 3 bases and J shed 2 bases, with 13 bases lying between them. The CDR3 length is 14 residues. The germline V gene encodes CDR1 DFQATT and CDR2 SNEGSKA (reference sequence). The CDR3 bases are TGCAGTGCTAGTCTTCCCGGGACAAACTATGGCTACACCTTC. Protein product: CSASLPGTNYGYTF.

This clone has a single count. The chain joins TRBV6-2 or TRBV6-3 to TRBJ2-1; 13 bases are a match to TRBD2. Germline V gene lookup returns CDR1 MNHEY and CDR2 SVGEGT. The CDR3 consists of 17 residues. Unmatched junction bases numbered 7, after V lost 2 bases and J lost 6 bases. CDR3 protein: CASSYNRGLAGRNEQFF. DNA of the CDR3: TGTGCCAGCAGTTACAACCGGGGACTAGCGGGACGCAATGAGCAGTTCTTC.

As to this clone: Germline and junction disagree at one end, which may indicate a read error. The V and J genes are TRBV19 and TRBJ1-5; weak D call: TRBD1 (5 bases). CDR3 length: 12 amino acids. The germline CDR1 and CDR2 sequences are LNHDA and SQIVND (reference sequence). As DNA, the CDR3 is TGTGCCAGTACCGATTCCGGGACGGGGGTGTATTTT. This translates into CASTDSGTGVYF.

In its sample, this clone was seen a few times. The chain links TRBV6-2 or TRBV6-3 to TRBJ2-7; 8 positions agree with TRBD1. The CDR3 extends over 15 amino acids. With 6 bases clipped from V and 4 bases from J, the junction kept 11 bases outside the gene matches. CDR1 MNHEY and CDR2 SVGEGT come from the germline V gene. The CDR3 reads CASSSAGGGSYEQYF. The DNA for the CDR3 is TGTGCCAGCAGCTCGGCAGGGGGCGGATCGTACGAGCAGTACTTC.

The chain combines TRBV3-1 (or the pseudogene TRBV3-2) with TRBJ2-7; D may be TRBD1 (6 bases). V was pared by 4 bases and J by 3 bases, with 16 bases between. This CDR3 region has 15 residues. CDR1 LGHDT and CDR2 YNNKEL come from the germline V gene (reference sequence). The CDR3 DNA is TGTGCCAGCAGCCTTTCCCTGACAGGCAACTACGAGCAGTACTTC. This gives the protein CASSLSLTGNYEQYF.

This clone appeared once. This chain uses TRBV28 with TRBJ1-1; D gene uncertain. The germline CDR1 and CDR2 sequences are MDHEN and SYDVKM. The CDR3 loop spans 11 amino acids. Trimming pared 6 bases from V and 2 bases from J, leaving 4 bases between. The CDR3 nucleotides read TGTGCCAGCAGAACTAACACTGAAGCTTTCTTT. The encoded protein is CASRTNTEAFF.

The rearrangement uses TRBV30 and TRBJ1-3; D gene ambiguous. The CDR3 is made up of 10 amino acids. Trimming stripped 7 bases from V and 8 bases from J, with 9 bases between. Per the germline V gene, CDR1 is GTSNPN and CDR2 is SVGIG (reference sequence). The CDR3 is CAFGGDTIYF. The CDR3 DNA sequence: TGTGCCTTTGGCGGGGACACCATATATTTT.

V gene TRBV2 combines with J gene TRBJ1-5; 10 bases map to TRBD1. The CDR3 consists of 15 residues. After removal of 6 bases from V and 2 bases from J, the junction contained 4 bases not matched to a gene. Germline V CDR1 and CDR2: SNHLY, FYNNEI. The CDR3 DNA sequence: TGTGCCAGCAGCTATGGGACAGGGGGCAATCAGCCCCAGCATTTT. Its translation: CASSYGTGGNQPQHF. Looking up the rest from reference TRBV2 and TRBJ1-5 gives the full variable domain: EPEVTQTPSHQVTQMGQEVILRCVPISNHLYFYWYRQILGQKVEFLVSFYNNEISEKSEIFDDQFSVERPDGSNFTLKIRSTKLEDSAMYFCASSYGTGGNQPQHFGDGTRLSIL.

V gene TRBV5-1 combines with J gene TRBJ2-3; 7 nucleotides align to TRBD1. Germline CDR1 is SGHRS and CDR2 is YFSETQ. CDR3 length equals 14 residues. Germline trimming cut 0 bases from V and 4 bases from J; bases unmatched to any gene: 2. The CDR3 loop reads CASSLGQGADTQYF. As DNA, the CDR3 is TGCGCCAGCAGCTTGGGGCAGGGGGCAGATACGCAGTATTTT.

About this clone itself: Other nucleotide sequences in the sample specify the same CDR3. This sequence joins TRBV27 and TRBJ2-2, with 9 bases that match TRBD2. The germline V gene encodes CDR1 MNHEY and CDR2 SMNVEV (reference sequence). The CDR3 length is 16 residues. The trim removed 5 bases at V and 0 bases at J, leaving 4 bases unmatched. The CDR3 here is CASSLPSGTNTGELFF. The CDR3 nucleotides read TGTGCCAGCAGTCTCCCTAGCGGGACGAACACCGGGGAGCTGTTTTTT.

The chain is built from TRBV6-2 or TRBV6-3 and TRBJ2-7, with D tentatively TRBD1 (5 bases). Germline CDR1 MNHEY, CDR2 SVGEGT. V dropped 2 bases and J dropped 5 bases, with 7 bases sitting between them. The CDR3 runs 12 residues. DNA for the CDR3: TGTGCCAGCAGTTACCCGACAGACGAGCAGTACTTC. Its protein is CASSYPTDEQYF.

The chain links TRBV30 to TRBJ1-6, with D hard to call. The CDR3 totals 12 residues. Germline lookup yields CDR1 GTSNPN and CDR2 SVGIG (reference sequence). V dropped 2 bases and J dropped 12 bases, with 11 bases sitting between them. The CDR3 nucleotides are TGTGCCTGGAGTCTGCCTCGAGGACCCCTCCACTTT. Protein sequence: CAWSLPRGPLHF. Supplemented by reference TRBV30 and TRBJ1-6, the full variable domain reads SQTIHQWPATLVQPVGSPLSLECTVEGTSNPNLYWYRQAAGRGLQLLFYSVGIGQISSEVPQNLSASRPQDRQFILSSKKLLLSDSGFYLCAWSLPRGPLHFGNGTRLTVT.

Comment on this clone: Other nucleotide sequences in the sample specify the same CDR3. The chain combines TRBV11-2 with TRBJ2-7, with 11 bases fitting TRBD2. This CDR3 is built from 14 residues. In germline, CDR1 is SGHAT, CDR2 FQNNGV. J gave up 4 bases and V 5 bases, and 4 bases lay outside the gene matches. The CDR3 loop is CASSTGTSGYEQYF. The CDR3 region has the DNA TGTGCCAGCAGCACCGGGACTAGCGGTTACGAGCAGTACTTC.

This clone has just one count. The chain couples TRBV7-9 to TRBJ1-4; the D gene is possibly TRBD1 (6 bases). CDR3 size: 15 residues. V dropped 5 bases and J dropped 4 bases, with 14 bases sitting between them. Germline-derived CDR1 and CDR2 are SEHNR and FQNEAQ (reference sequence). The CDR3 protein is CASSPWTDFNEKLFF. In DNA form, the CDR3 reads TGTGCCAGCAGCCCTTGGACAGATTTTAATGAAAAACTGTTTTTT.

The chain is built from TRBV28 and TRBJ2-1, with 9 bases fitting TRBD1. The CDR3 runs to 14 residues. Trimming removed 6 bases from V and 5 bases from J; junction bases left unmatched: 5. Looked up from germline, CDR1 is MDHEN and CDR2 is SYDVKM. CDR3 loop: CASRGRQGDNEQFF. The CDR3 DNA reads as TGTGCCAGCAGGGGTCGACAGGGGGACAATGAGCAGTTCTTC.

The chain combines TRBV6-5 with TRBJ1-5; TRBD1 agrees at 8 bases. The CDR3 sequence is 15 residues long. J lost 5 bases, V lost 6 bases, and 9 bases had no gene match. CDR1 is MNHEY and CDR2 is SVGAGI in the germline V gene. CDR3 residues: CASRALDRVHQPQHF. For the CDR3, the DNA is TGTGCCAGCAGGGCTTTGGACAGGGTGCATCAGCCCCAGCATTTT.

The chain is built from TRBV5-4 and TRBJ2-1; D is possibly TRBD2 (5 bases). Trimming cost V 0 bases and J 4 bases, with 11 bases left between them. Looked up from germline, CDR1 is SGHNT and CDR2 is YYREEE (reference sequence). This CDR3 is 15 amino acids long. The DNA for the CDR3 is TGTGCCAGCAGCTTGGGGAGCGGAGGTTACAATGAGCAGTTCTTC. Amino acid sequence: CASSLGSGGYNEQFF.

The chain carries TRBV28 and TRBJ2-2; D not certain. Germline V CDR1 and CDR2: MDHEN, SYDVKM. The V gene lost 4 bases and the J gene lost 2 bases, with 11 bases spanning the gap. This CDR3 comprises 15 residues. CDR3 sequence: CASSSRDENTGELFF. CDR3 bases: TGTGCCAGCAGTTCTCGCGATGAAAACACCGGGGAGCTGTTTTTT. The full variable domain, its missing parts supplied by reference TRBV28 and TRBJ2-2, is DVKVTQSSRYLVKRTGEKVFLECVQDMDHENMFWYRQDPGLGLRLIYFSYDVKMKEKGDIPEGYSVSREKKERFSLILESASTNQTSMYLCASSSRDENTGELFFGEGSRLTVL.

V is TRBV5-6 and J is TRBJ2-7, with 7 bases matching TRBD1. Germline V gives CDR1 SGHDT, CDR2 YYEEEE. V lost 4 bases to trimming and J lost 2 bases; unmatched junction nucleotides: 9. This CDR3 contains 15 residues. As DNA, the CDR3 is TGTGCCAGCAGCCCCCCCCGGACAGGAACCTACGAGCAGTACTTC. Its translation is CASSPPRTGTYEQYF.

The chain recombines TRBV6-1 with TRBJ1-3; the D is unclear. From germline, CDR1 is MNHNS and CDR2 SASEGT. The V gene lost 2 bases and the J gene lost 2 bases, with 7 bases spanning the gap. CDR3 length equals 14 residues. CDR3 bases: TGTGCCAGCAGTGAATCCGTCCCTGGAAACACCATATATTTT. Translation gives CASSESVPGNTIYF.

This chain joins TRBV7-9 and TRBJ2-5; no definite D call. This CDR3 contains 11 residues. Germline-derived CDR1 and CDR2 are SEHNR and FQNEAQ (reference sequence). Trimming took 6 bases from V and 3 from J, leaving 5 bases between them. CDR3 bases: TGTGCCAGCAGTCGAGAAGAGACCCAGTACTTC. Its protein is CASSREETQYF.